The source of this T cell receptor beta chain is a study of lymphopenia after photon versus proton radiotherapy. Study-level points and caveats: Relative stability marked proton patients; photon patients lost diversity and naive cells. Larger post-nadir TCR diversity loss correlated inversely with survival in deceased patients. Better survival with proton therapy was suggested as possible, not demonstrated. After the lymphocyte nadir, photon-treated repertoires showed oligoclonal expansion, especially of CD8+ Temra cells.

Remarks on this clone: Its specificity is unknown.

Repertoires were generated with immunoSEQ multiplex PCR, while TCRdb's copy carries only in-frame clones and drops some. There are some 55,000 clones in the sample; around 88% occur only once, and just under 30% lies in the top ten. This CDR3 has 15 residues. The sequenced sample was peripheral blood, obtained from a patient treated with photon-based radiotherapy. The receptor comes from a man aged 50-59 years with gastric cancer. J is TRBJ2-1 and V is TRBV12-2; the DNA was not used to check the table's D call, TRBD2. TRBV12-2 is flagged as a pseudogene. As DNA, the CDR3 is TGTGCAAGTCGCCTCTGGCCCGGGAGGTACAATGAGCAGTTCTTC. This codes for CASRLWPGRYNEQFF.